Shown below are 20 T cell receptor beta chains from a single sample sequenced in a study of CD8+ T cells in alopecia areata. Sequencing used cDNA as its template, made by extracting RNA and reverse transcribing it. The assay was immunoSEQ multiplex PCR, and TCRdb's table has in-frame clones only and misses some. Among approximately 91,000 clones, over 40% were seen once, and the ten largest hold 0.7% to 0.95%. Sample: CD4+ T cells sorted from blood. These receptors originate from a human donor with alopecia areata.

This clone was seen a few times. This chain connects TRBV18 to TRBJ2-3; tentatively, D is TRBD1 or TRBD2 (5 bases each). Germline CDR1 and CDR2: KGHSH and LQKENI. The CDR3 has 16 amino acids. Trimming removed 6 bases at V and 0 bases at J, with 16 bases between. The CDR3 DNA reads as TGTGCCAGCTCCTTTTCGGGGCAATTAAGCACAGATACGCAGTATTTT. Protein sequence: CASSFSGQLSTDTQYF.

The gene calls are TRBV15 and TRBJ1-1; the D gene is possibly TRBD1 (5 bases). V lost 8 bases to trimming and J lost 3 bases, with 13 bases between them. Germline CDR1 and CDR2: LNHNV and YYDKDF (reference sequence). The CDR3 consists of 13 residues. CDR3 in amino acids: CATGGNGYTEAFF. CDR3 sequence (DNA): TGTGCCACCGGGGGGAACGGATACACTGAAGCTTTCTTT.

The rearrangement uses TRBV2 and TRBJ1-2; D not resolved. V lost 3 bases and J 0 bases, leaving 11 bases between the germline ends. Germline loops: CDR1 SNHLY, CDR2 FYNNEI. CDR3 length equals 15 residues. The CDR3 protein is CASSEFTEANYGYTF. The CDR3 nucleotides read TGTGCCAGCAGTGAGTTTACGGAAGCTAACTATGGCTACACCTTC.

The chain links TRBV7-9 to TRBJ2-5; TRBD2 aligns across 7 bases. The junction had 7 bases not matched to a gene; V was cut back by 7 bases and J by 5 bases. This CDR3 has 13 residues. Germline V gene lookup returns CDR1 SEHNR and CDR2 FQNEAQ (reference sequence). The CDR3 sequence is CASIRGDPETQYF. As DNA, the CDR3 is TGTGCCAGCATCCGGGGGGACCCGGAGACCCAGTACTTC. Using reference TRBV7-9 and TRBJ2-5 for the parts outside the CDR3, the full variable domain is DTGVSQNPRHKITKRGQNVTFRCDPISEHNRLYWYRQTLGQGPEFLTYFQNEAQLEKSRLLSDRFSAERPKGSFSTLEIQRTEQGDSAMYLCASIRGDPETQYFGPGTRLLVL.

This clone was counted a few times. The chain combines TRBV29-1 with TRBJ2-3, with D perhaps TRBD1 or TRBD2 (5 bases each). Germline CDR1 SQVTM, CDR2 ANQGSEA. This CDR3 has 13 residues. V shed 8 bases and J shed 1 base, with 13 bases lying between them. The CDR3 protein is CSTVRGGTDTQYF. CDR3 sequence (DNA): TGCAGCACCGTGCGAGGGGGCACAGATACGCAGTATTTT.

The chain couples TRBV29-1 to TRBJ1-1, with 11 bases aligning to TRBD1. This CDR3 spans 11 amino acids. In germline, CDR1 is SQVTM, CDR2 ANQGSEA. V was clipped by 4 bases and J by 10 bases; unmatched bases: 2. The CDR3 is CSVGGTGGAFF. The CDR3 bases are TGCAGCGTTGGTGGGACAGGGGGAGCTTTCTTT.

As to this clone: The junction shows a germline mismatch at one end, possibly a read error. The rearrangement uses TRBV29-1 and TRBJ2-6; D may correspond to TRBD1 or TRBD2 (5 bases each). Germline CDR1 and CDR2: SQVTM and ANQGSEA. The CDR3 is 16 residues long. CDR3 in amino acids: CSVEGLSGPGANVLTF. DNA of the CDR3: TGCAGCGTCGAAGGACTGTCGGGACCTGGGGCCAACGTCCTGACTTTC.

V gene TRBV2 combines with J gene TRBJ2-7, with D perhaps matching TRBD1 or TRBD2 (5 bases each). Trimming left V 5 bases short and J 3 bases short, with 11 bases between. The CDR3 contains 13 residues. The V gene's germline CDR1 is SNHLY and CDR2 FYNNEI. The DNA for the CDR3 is TGTGCCAGCAGTCCAGGGACGGTCTACGAGCAGTACTTC. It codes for CASSPGTVYEQYF. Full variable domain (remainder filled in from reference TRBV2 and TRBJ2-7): EPEVTQTPSHQVTQMGQEVILRCVPISNHLYFYWYRQILGQKVEFLVSFYNNEISEKSEIFDDQFSVERPDGSNFTLKIRSTKLEDSAMYFCASSPGTVYEQYFGPGTRLTVT.

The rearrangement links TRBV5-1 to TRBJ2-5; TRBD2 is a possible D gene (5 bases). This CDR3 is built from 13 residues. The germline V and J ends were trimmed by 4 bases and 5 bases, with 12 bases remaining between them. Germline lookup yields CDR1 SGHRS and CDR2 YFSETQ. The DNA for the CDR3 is TGCGCCAGCAGCGGAGACTGGGAGGAGACCCAGTACTTC. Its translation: CASSGDWEETQYF.

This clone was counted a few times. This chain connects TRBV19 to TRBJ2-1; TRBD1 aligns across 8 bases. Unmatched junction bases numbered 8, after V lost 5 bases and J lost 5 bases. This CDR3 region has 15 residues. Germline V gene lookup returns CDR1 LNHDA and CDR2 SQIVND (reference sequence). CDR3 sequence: CASSDGTGGNNEQFF. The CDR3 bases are TGTGCCAGTAGTGACGGGACAGGAGGGAACAATGAGCAGTTCTTC.

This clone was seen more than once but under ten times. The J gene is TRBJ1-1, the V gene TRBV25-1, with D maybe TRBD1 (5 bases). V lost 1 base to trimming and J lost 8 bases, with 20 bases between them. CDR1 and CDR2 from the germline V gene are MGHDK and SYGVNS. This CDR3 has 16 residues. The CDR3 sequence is CASSELGGRGLQEAFF. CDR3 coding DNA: TGTGCCAGCAGTGAATTGGGGGGTCGCGGATTACAAGAAGCTTTCTTT.

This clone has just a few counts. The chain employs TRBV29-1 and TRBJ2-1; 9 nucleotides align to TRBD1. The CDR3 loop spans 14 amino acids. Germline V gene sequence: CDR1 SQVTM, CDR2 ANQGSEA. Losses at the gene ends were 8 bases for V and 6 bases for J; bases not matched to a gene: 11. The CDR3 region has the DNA TGCAGCACCCAGGACAGGGGAGTTTCCAATGAGCAGTTCTTC. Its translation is CSTQDRGVSNEQFF.

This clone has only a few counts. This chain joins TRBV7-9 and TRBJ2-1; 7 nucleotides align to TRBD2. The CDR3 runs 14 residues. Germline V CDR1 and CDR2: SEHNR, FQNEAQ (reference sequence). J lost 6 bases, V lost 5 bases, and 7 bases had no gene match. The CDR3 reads CASSRGGLTNEQFF. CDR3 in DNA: TGTGCCAGCAGCCGTGGGGGACTAACCAATGAGCAGTTCTTC.

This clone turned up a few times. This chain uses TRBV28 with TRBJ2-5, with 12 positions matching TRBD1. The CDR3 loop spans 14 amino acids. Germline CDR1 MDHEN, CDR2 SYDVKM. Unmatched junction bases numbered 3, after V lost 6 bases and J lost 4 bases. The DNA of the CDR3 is TGTGCCAGCAGCAGGGACAGGGGGCGAGAGACCCAGTACTTC. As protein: CASSRDRGRETQYF.

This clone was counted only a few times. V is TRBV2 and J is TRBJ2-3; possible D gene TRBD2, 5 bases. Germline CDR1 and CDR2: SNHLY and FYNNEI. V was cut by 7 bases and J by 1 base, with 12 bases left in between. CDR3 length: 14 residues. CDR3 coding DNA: TGTGCCAGCAATCCCAGGCGGGGCACAGATACGCAGTATTTT. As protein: CASNPRRGTDTQYF.

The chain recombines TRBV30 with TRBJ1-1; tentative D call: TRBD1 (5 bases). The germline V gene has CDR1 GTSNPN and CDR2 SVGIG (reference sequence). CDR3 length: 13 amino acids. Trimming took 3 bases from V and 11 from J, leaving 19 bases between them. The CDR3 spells CAWSDNPYGGAFF. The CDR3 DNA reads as TGTGCCTGGAGCGACAACCCCTACGGGGGGGCTTTCTTT.

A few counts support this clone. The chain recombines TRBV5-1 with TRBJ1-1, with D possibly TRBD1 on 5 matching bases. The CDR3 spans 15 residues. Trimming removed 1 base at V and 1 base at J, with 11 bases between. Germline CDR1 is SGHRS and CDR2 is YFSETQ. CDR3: CASSLSGGTNTEAFF. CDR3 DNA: TGCGCCAGCAGCTTGTCTGGGGGAACGAACACTGAAGCTTTCTTT.

The CDR3 sequence: CASSLQSSYEQYF. The CDR3 DNA sequence: TGCGCCAGCAGCCTTCAGTCCTCCTACGAGCAGTACTTC. This rearrangement joins TRBV4-1 to TRBJ2-7; D is undetermined. The V and J ends lost 4 bases and 0 bases respectively, with 7 bases between them. CDR1 and CDR2 (germline): MGHRA, YSYEKL. The CDR3 has 13 amino acids.

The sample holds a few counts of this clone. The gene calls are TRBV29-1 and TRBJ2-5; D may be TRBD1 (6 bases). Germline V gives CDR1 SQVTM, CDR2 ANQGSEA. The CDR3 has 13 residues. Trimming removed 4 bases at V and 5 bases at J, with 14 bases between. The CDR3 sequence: CSVVWGLGETQYF. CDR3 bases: TGCAGCGTTGTTTGGGGGCTCGGGGAGACCCAGTACTTC.

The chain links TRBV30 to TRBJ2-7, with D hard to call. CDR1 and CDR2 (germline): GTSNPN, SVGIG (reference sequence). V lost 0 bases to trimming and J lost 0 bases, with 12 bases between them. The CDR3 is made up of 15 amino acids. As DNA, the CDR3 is TGTGCCTGGAGTGTATTCCCTGCGGCCTCCTACGAGCAGTACTTC. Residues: CAWSVFPAASYEQYF.